This entry lists 30 T cell receptor beta chains sequenced from one sample in a study of blood T cells in healthy people across ages. It was with a sample-barcoded 5' primer and a J-beta primer mix that a second PCR of roughly 7 to 12 cycles was run. TCRdb re-called the 5' RACE reads through MiXCR, storing one row per CDR3 protein. The repertoire has some 1,800,000 distinct CDR3 sequences, around 40% of them found once; the top ten carry roughly 23%. The sequencing sample was made of blood. Receptors were obtained from a human donor in good health.

The chain has TRBV9 and TRBJ1-1, with unresolved D. The CDR3 sequence is 14 residues long. Germline V gene sequence: CDR1 SGDLS, CDR2 YYNGEE. The ends were cut back, 0 bases at V and 4 bases at J, with 10 bases in the middle. DNA for the CDR3: TGTGCCAGCAGCGTAGTAGGATTTACCACTGAAGCTTTCTTT. This codes for CASSVVGFTTEAFF.

The sample holds a few counts of this clonotype. The chain recombines TRBV11-3 with TRBJ1-2; 8 nucleotides line up with TRBD1. CDR3 length: 15 amino acids. Germline CDR1 is SGHNT and CDR2 is YENEEA. The V and J ends lost 4 bases and 4 bases, in that order; junction bases with no gene match: 8. This CDR3 is CASSSRGQGRYGYTF. The CDR3 coding sequence is TGTGCCAGCAGCTCCCGAGGACAGGGACGCTATGGCTACACCTTC.

The chain joins TRBV29-1 to TRBJ1-1; a weak D match, TRBD1 (6 bases). Trimming pared 5 bases from V and 5 bases from J, leaving 21 bases between. Germline V gene sequence: CDR1 SQVTM, CDR2 ANQGSEA. This CDR3 spans 15 amino acids. The CDR3 DNA reads TGCAGCGTTTATGTCTGGAGGGGGGGAGAAACTGAAGCTTTCTTT. It yields the protein CSVYVWRGGETEAFF.

The J gene is TRBJ2-1, the V gene TRBV4-3; 8 nucleotides line up with TRBD2. This CDR3 has 20 residues. The V gene end was trimmed by 0 bases and the J gene end by 0 bases; junction bases not matched to a gene: 13. Germline CDR1 LGHNA, CDR2 YSLEER. Here the CDR3 DNA reads TGCGCCAGCAGCCAAGATTTTATGGGTGAGCGGGGGACCTCCTACAATGAGCAGTTCTTC. Translated, it gives CASSQDFMGERGTSYNEQFF.

This rearrangement joins TRBV4-3 to TRBJ2-1; D ambiguous. The CDR3 totals 16 residues. V was clipped by 2 bases and J by 0 bases, with 11 bases between them. Looked up from germline, CDR1 is LGHNA and CDR2 is YSLEER. In nucleotides, the CDR3 is TGCGCCAGCAGCCAAAAACTTCGACCCTCCTACAATGAGCAGTTCTTC. Translated, it gives CASSQKLRPSYNEQFF.

This clonotype occurred a few times. V usage is TRBV9 and J usage is TRBJ1-2, with a possible D match to TRBD1 (6 bases). This CDR3 is built from 14 residues. Trimming took 0 bases from V and 4 from J, leaving 10 bases between them. The germline V gene has CDR1 SGDLS and CDR2 YYNGEE. This CDR3 is CASSVVNRAYGYTF. CDR3 coding DNA: TGTGCCAGCAGCGTAGTGAACAGGGCCTATGGCTACACCTTC.

The chain recombines TRBV20-1 with TRBJ2-1; D call uncertain. This CDR3 has 12 amino acids. From germline, CDR1 is DFQATT and CDR2 SNEGSKA (reference sequence). V lost 3 bases and J lost 6, with 9 bases in between. CDR3 DNA: TGCAGTGCTAGCTATACCACCAATGAGCAGTTCTTC. Its translation: CSASYTTNEQFF.

This chain joins TRBV12-5 and TRBJ2-5, with 7 bases identical to TRBD2. With 0 bases clipped from V and 1 base from J, the junction kept 5 bases outside the gene matches. Germline CDR1 is LGHNT and CDR2 is FRNRAP. CDR3 length: 16 amino acids. The CDR3 loop is CASGLVMGGGQETQYF. The CDR3 DNA sequence: TGTGCTAGTGGTTTGGTAATGGGCGGGGGCCAAGAGACCCAGTACTTC.

This clonotype came up a few times. V usage is TRBV29-1 and J usage is TRBJ1-2; perhaps TRBD1 as D (5 bases). Trimming removed 5 bases from V and 4 bases from J, with 14 bases in between. Germline CDR1 reads SQVTM; CDR2 reads ANQGSEA. This CDR3 spans 13 amino acids. DNA of the CDR3: TGCAGCGTTACCTCGGGACGACTCTATGGCTACACCTTC. Translated: CSVTSGRLYGYTF.

This clonotype was seen only a few times. The chain has TRBV5-1 and TRBJ1-2, with TRBD1 as a possible D gene (5 bases). Trimming stripped 1 base from V and 0 bases from J, with 16 bases between. The CDR3 length is 17 residues. Germline V gene lookup returns CDR1 SGHRS and CDR2 YFSETQ. This CDR3 is CASSLRGIPQANYGYTF. CDR3 coding DNA: TGCGCCAGCAGCTTGCGGGGGATACCCCAAGCTAACTATGGCTACACCTTC.

The V gene is TRBV29-1, the J gene TRBJ1-2, with a tentative D call TRBD1 (5 bases). The CDR3 is 12 residues long. The germline V gene has CDR1 SQVTM and CDR2 ANQGSEA. The germline V and J ends were trimmed by 4 bases and 3 bases, with 9 bases remaining between them. The CDR3 DNA reads as TGCAGCGTTGCGGCAGGGTACTATGGCTACACCTTC. Translating gives CSVAAGYYGYTF.

This rearrangement joins TRBV12-3 or TRBV12-4 to TRBJ1-2, with a tentative D call TRBD1 (6 bases). The V end lost 6 bases, the J end lost 7 bases, and 21 bases lay between the germline ends. This CDR3 contains 15 residues. The CDR3 loop reads CASSPLAGGAGGYTF. In nucleotides, the CDR3 is TGTGCCAGCAGCCCACTTGCGGGGGGCGCGGGTGGCTACACCTTC.

This clonotype was detected many times. The chain links TRBV12-3 or TRBV12-4 to TRBJ2-3; D gene uncertain. The germline V and J ends were trimmed by 3 bases and 2 bases, with 9 bases remaining between them. This CDR3 spans 14 amino acids. The CDR3, as DNA: TGTGCCAGCAGTTTTTCCGGAAACACAGATACGCAGTATTTT. As protein: CASSFSGNTDTQYF.

This clonotype was seen only a few times. This chain uses TRBV4-1 with TRBJ1-1; a possible D gene is TRBD1 (5 bases). V lost 0 bases, J lost 4 bases, and 12 bases lay in between. Looked up from germline, CDR1 is MGHRA and CDR2 is YSYEKL. This CDR3 is 15 amino acids long. This CDR3 is CASSQDIGRATEAFF. The CDR3 nucleotides are TGCGCCAGCAGCCAAGATATCGGCAGGGCCACTGAAGCTTTCTTT.

This sequence joins TRBV5-1 and TRBJ2-3, with 7 bases fitting TRBD1. The V gene's germline CDR1 is SGHRS and CDR2 YFSETQ. The CDR3 is 15 amino acids. Trimming cost V 4 bases and J 1 base; bases outside gene matches: 6. The CDR3: CASSPDRSGTDTQYF. The DNA of the CDR3 is TGCGCCAGCAGCCCGGACAGGTCAGGCACAGATACGCAGTATTTT.

The V gene is TRBV4-1, the J gene TRBJ2-5; TRBD1 matches 7 bases. Germline CDR1 reads MGHRA; CDR2 reads YSYEKL. The CDR3 contains 18 residues. With V trimmed by 4 bases and J by 13 bases, 27 bases remained unmatched. CDR3: CASSLFSGEETGSHERYF. The CDR3 DNA reads as TGCGCCAGCAGCCTCTTCTCAGGAGAGGAGACAGGGTCACACGAGCGGTACTTC.

This clonotype occurred a few times. The CDR3 nucleotides are TGTGCCACCAGTGACCCCGGGACTAGTAGCCAAGAGACCCAGTACTTC. Encoded protein: CATSDPGTSSQETQYF. The V call is TRBV24-1, the J call TRBJ2-4, with 8 bases that match TRBD2. TRBJ2-5 matches the DNA end more closely, so the J call is doubtful. This CDR3 has 16 amino acids. Per germline, CDR1 KGHDR and CDR2 SFDVKD.

This clonotype came up a few times. The chain combines TRBV7-9 with TRBJ2-3; TRBD2 is a possible D gene (5 bases). This CDR3 is 19 amino acids long. Germline V gene data show CDR1 as SEHNR and CDR2 as FQNEAQ (reference sequence). The V and J ends lost 4 bases and 1 base respectively, with 24 bases between them. The CDR3 DNA reads TGTGCCAGCAGCTCAAAAGAGGGTTTCATATTCTTAGGCACAGATACGCAGTATTTT. This gives the protein CASSSKEGFIFLGTDTQYF. The variable domain in full, completed from reference TRBV7-9 and TRBJ2-3, reads DTGVSQNPRHKITKRGQNVTFRCDPISEHNRLYWYRQTLGQGPEFLTYFQNEAQLEKSRLLSDRFSAERPKGSFSTLEIQRTEQGDSAMYLCASSSKEGFIFLGTDTQYFGPGTRLTVL.

This clonotype was recorded at least ten times. The chain links TRBV20-1 to TRBJ2-5; D not certain. Trimming took off 3 bases at V and 5 bases at J, with 13 bases between the two ends. This CDR3 is built from 13 residues. Germline CDR1 is DFQATT and CDR2 is SNEGSKA (reference sequence). For the CDR3, the DNA is TGCAGTGCTAGCTGGACGGTGGGGGAGACCCAGTACTTC. Encoded protein: CSASWTVGETQYF.

The V and J genes are TRBV29-1 and TRBJ2-3; 8 nucleotides line up with TRBD2. Germline V gene data show CDR1 as SQVTM and CDR2 as ANQGSEA. The CDR3 has 14 amino acids. V lost 3 bases, J lost 4 bases, and 6 bases stayed unmatched. CDR3 nucleotide sequence: TGCAGCGTTGACGGGTCGGGGGGGTCAGATACGCAGTATTTT. Translating gives CSVDGSGGSDTQYF.

The genes are TRBV4-1 and TRBJ1-6; D not resolved. The V end was cut by 4 bases, the J end by 14 bases, with 15 bases between. The CDR3 is made up of 13 amino acids. CDR1 MGHRA and CDR2 YSYEKL come from the germline V gene. The CDR3 DNA sequence: TGCGCCAGCAGCCGGGTGAGTGAGAGCACCCTCCACTTT. This codes for CASSRVSESTLHF.

This clonotype was seen only a few times. The CDR3 sequence: CASSQARSGTADTQYF. CDR3 nucleotide sequence: TGCGCCAGCAGCCAAGCGCGGAGCGGAACCGCAGATACGCAGTATTTT. The chain recombines TRBV4-3 with TRBJ2-3; D possibly corresponds to TRBD2 (5 bases). V lost 1 base and J lost 4, with 15 bases in between. The CDR3 spans 16 residues. Looked up from germline, CDR1 is LGHNA and CDR2 is YSLEER.

This clonotype was found many times. The CDR3 bases are TGTGCCAGCAGTCGAAGGACAGGGTTTTACGAGCAGTACTTC. Translated, it gives CASSRRTGFYEQYF. The rearrangement links TRBV6-5 to TRBJ2-7; TRBD1 aligns across 8 bases. The CDR3 consists of 14 residues. CDR1 is MNHEY, CDR2 SVGAGI, per germline. Losses at the gene ends were 5 bases for V and 4 bases for J; bases not matched to a gene: 7.

This clonotype was recorded many times. The chain carries TRBV24-1 and TRBJ2-3, with D perhaps given as TRBD1 or TRBD2 (5 bases each). Trimming left V 7 bases short and J 0 bases short, with 7 bases between. The CDR3 runs to 13 residues. The V gene's germline CDR1 is KGHDR and CDR2 SFDVKD. The DNA for the CDR3 is TGTGCCACCAGGGGGGACAGCACAGATACGCAGTATTTT. Translation: CATRGDSTDTQYF.

This clonotype was recorded a few times. The V call is TRBV5-1, the J call TRBJ2-2, with unresolved D. From germline, CDR1 is SGHRS and CDR2 YFSETQ. The CDR3 consists of 14 residues. V lost 4 bases and J 1 base, leaving 8 bases between the germline ends. The CDR3 coding sequence is TGCGCCAGCAGCCGCGAGATGAACACCGGGGAGCTGTTTTTT. This gives the protein CASSREMNTGELFF. Full variable domain (missing parts from reference TRBV5-1 and TRBJ2-2): KAGVTQTPRYLIKTRGQQVTLSCSPISGHRSVSWYQQTPGQGLQFLFEYFSETQRNKGNFPGRFSGRQFSNSRSEMNVSTLELGDSALYLCASSREMNTGELFFGEGSRLTVL.

Concerning this clonotype: The missing conserved phenylalanine or tryptophan at the end of this CDR3 makes a read error likely. This chain joins TRBV7-3 and TRBJ2-2; 9 positions match TRBD1. CDR3 length: 14 residues. Looked up from germline, CDR1 is SGHTA and CDR2 is FQGTGA. The V and J ends lost 4 bases and 5 bases, in that order; junction bases with no gene match: 2. Here the CDR3 reads CASSSTGGTGELFL. In DNA, the CDR3 is TGTGCCAGCAGCTCGACAGGGGGGACCGGGGAGCTGTTTTTG.

The chain uses TRBV21-1 and TRBJ1-2. TRBV21-1 corresponds to a pseudogene. This CDR3 has 15 amino acids. CDR3 DNA sequence: TGTGCCAGCACCCAACCCGTACCCTTTAACTATGGCTACACCTTC. It translates to CASTQPVPFNYGYTF.

CDR3 sequence reads: CASSLLQRYGYTF. The CDR3 DNA is TGTGCCAGCAGTTTATTACAGCGTTATGGCTACACCTTC. V gene TRBV28 combines with J gene TRBJ1-2; D uncertain. Trimming removed 1 base at V and 5 bases at J, with 8 bases between. This CDR3 has 13 amino acids. CDR1 and CDR2 from the germline V gene are MDHEN and SYDVKM.

The J gene is TRBJ1-2, the V gene TRBV7-2, with TRBD1 as a possible D gene (6 bases). With 4 bases removed from V and 3 bases from J, the gap between germline ends came to 24 bases. Germline assignment: CDR1 SGHTA and CDR2 FQGNSA. This CDR3 is built from 18 residues. CDR3 loop: CASSSLSNRAGSDYGYTF. The DNA for the CDR3 is TGTGCCAGCAGCTCACTAAGTAACAGGGCAGGTTCGGACTATGGCTACACCTTC.

This clonotype has just a few counts. CDR3 region: CASSSQTPNVLTF. CDR3 sequence (DNA): TGTGCCAGCAGCTCCCAGACCCCCAACGTCCTGACTTTC. The chain couples TRBV13 to TRBJ2-6; D is undetermined. CDR1 is PRHDT and CDR2 is FYEKMQ in the germline V gene (reference sequence). This CDR3 spans 13 amino acids. The V gene lost 4 bases and the J gene lost 8 bases, with 9 bases spanning the gap.